This TCR beta chain originates from a study of CD8+ T cells in alopecia areata. This clone was recorded a few times. Antigen specificity is unknown. Notes on the study in general: Relative to normal scalp, lesional scalp, especially alopecia totalis/universalis, showed higher clonality.

CDR1 MDHEN and CDR2 SYDVKM come from the germline V gene. V was pared by 7 bases and J by 5 bases, with 14 bases between. CDR3 length: 13 residues. cDNA prepared by RNA extraction and subsequent reverse transcription served as the template for sequencing. Profiling relied on immunoSEQ multiplex PCR, and the TCRdb table lists in-frame clones only, not all of them. This sample has roughly 150,000 clones, with roughly 44% found just once. The sample taken for sequencing was CD4+ T cells sorted from blood. The chain recombines TRBV28 with TRBJ2-5; D might be TRBD2 (5 bases). This receptor was identified in a human donor with alopecia areata. CDR3 DNA: TGTGCCAGCACCCGGGGTGGGTGGGAGACCCAGTACTTC. This sequence encodes CASTRGGWETQYF.